The 2 T cell receptor beta chains below all came from one sample that was sequenced in a study of cytomegalovirus exposure and HLA in healthy donors. With 60 Vbeta and 13 Jbeta primers, the PCR was carried out. Method: immunoSEQ multiplex PCR; TCRdb's copy keeps in-frame clones and lacks some. The sample's table shows 180,000 or so clones. Sequenced input: PBMCs. The receptors originated from a boy aged 5-17 years in good health and CMV-seronegative.

The chain combines TRBV15 with TRBJ1-2; weak D call: TRBD1 (5 bases). V lost 3 bases and J 8 bases, leaving 19 bases between the germline ends. This CDR3 spans 15 amino acids. Germline CDR1 reads LNHNV; CDR2 reads YYDKDF (reference sequence). The CDR3 bases are TGTGCCACCAGCAGCAACTTACAGGCGCTAAGGGGCTACACCTTC. It is translated as CATSSNLQALRGYTF.

The chain joins TRBV5-4 to TRBJ1-3; weak D call: TRBD1 (6 bases). V was clipped by 0 bases and J by 2 bases, with 12 bases between them. Germline CDR1 SGHNT, CDR2 YYREEE (reference sequence). The CDR3 is 16 amino acids. The CDR3 DNA reads TGTGCCAGCAGCTTGGAGGGCAGGGGCCCTGGAAACACCATATATTTT. It specifies CASSLEGRGPGNTIYF.